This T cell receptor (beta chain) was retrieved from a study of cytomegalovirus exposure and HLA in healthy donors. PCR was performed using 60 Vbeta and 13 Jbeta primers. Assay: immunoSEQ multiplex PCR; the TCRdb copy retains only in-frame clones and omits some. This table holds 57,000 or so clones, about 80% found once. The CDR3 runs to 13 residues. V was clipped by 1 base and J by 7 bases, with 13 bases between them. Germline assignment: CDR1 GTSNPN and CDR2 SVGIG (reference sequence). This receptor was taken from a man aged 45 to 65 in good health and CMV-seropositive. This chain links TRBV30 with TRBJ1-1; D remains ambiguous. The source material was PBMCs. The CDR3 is CAWSAANSFEAFF. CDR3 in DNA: TGTGCCTGGAGTGCGGCTAACAGCTTTGAAGCTTTCTTT.